One sample yielded the 27 T cell receptor beta chains listed below, sequenced in a study of T cells in localized non-small cell lung cancer. Measured with immunoSEQ multiplex PCR; TCRdb has only the in-frame clones, and not every one. Of tens of thousands of clones listed, 70% to 90% are singletons. This specimen consisted of peripheral blood, obtained before any cancer treatment. The receptors derive from a man aged 18 to 50 with stage I lung adenocarcinoma.

The rearrangement joins TRBV6-1 to TRBJ2-3; no reliable D call. CDR3 length equals 14 residues. In germline, CDR1 is MNHNS, CDR2 SASEGT. Between the trimmed V and J ends, which lost 9 bases and 0 bases, there was a span of 13 bases. Here the CDR3 reads CASFPGLSTDTQYF. CDR3 bases: TGTGCCAGTTTTCCCGGGTTGAGCACAGATACGCAGTATTTT.

The chain is built from TRBV28 and TRBJ2-7; possibly TRBD1 for D (6 bases). The CDR3 is 14 amino acids. Trimming stripped 10 bases from V and 3 bases from J, with 19 bases between. Germline CDR1 and CDR2: MDHEN and SYDVKM. CDR3 bases: TGTGCCACCAGGGAAACAGGGAGAAACTACGAGCAGTACTTC. This gives the protein CATRETGRNYEQYF.

This chain links TRBV18 with TRBJ2-5; D remains unclear. The V gene's germline CDR1 is KGHSH and CDR2 LQKENI. CDR3 length: 12 amino acids. V dropped 3 bases and J dropped 0 bases, with 2 bases sitting between them. CDR3 sequence: CASSPNQETQYF. As DNA, the CDR3 is TGTGCCAGCTCACCTAACCAAGAGACCCAGTACTTC.

Details on this clone: This sample includes further DNA sequences coding for the same CDR3. The chain combines TRBV7-2 with TRBJ2-7, with D uncertain. The CDR3 consists of 13 residues. V lost 3 bases, J lost 3 bases, and 9 bases lay in between. From germline, CDR1 is SGHTA and CDR2 FQGNSA. CDR3 sequence reads: CASSLGRDYEQYF. The CDR3 DNA reads TGTGCCAGCAGCTTGGGTAGAGACTACGAGCAGTACTTC.

The chain employs TRBV6-5 and TRBJ1-5; TRBD1 aligns across 9 bases. Germline lookup yields CDR1 MNHEY and CDR2 SVGAGI. Trimming removed 4 bases from V and 7 bases from J; junction bases left unmatched: 11. CDR3 length: 16 amino acids. CDR3 in DNA: TGTGCCAGCAGTTCGGAGGGACAGGGAGGTAAACAGCCCCAGCATTTT. As protein: CASSSEGQGGKQPQHF.

The chain uses TRBV28 and TRBJ1-5; D remains unclear. Germline V gene lookup returns CDR1 MDHEN and CDR2 SYDVKM. V lost 8 bases and J lost 0, with 8 bases in between. This CDR3 spans 13 amino acids. The CDR3 DNA reads as TGTGCCAGCCACGGTGATAGCAATCAGCCCCAGCATTTT. Amino acid sequence: CASHGDSNQPQHF.

V is TRBV5-1 and J is TRBJ1-1, with 7 bases matching TRBD1. V was clipped by 0 bases and J by 10 bases; unmatched bases: 15. CDR3 length: 16 residues. Germline values: CDR1 SGHRS, CDR2 YFSETQ. CDR3 protein: CASSLGQGERWGRAFF. CDR3 coding DNA: TGCGCCAGCAGCTTGGGACAGGGAGAACGGTGGGGGAGAGCTTTCTTT.

The genes are TRBV4-1 and TRBJ2-7; D may be TRBD2 (5 bases). V lost 6 bases and J lost 7, with 19 bases in between. The CDR3 contains 14 residues. The germline V gene encodes CDR1 MGHRA and CDR2 YSYEKL. This CDR3 is CASRGEGWNGEQYF. DNA for the CDR3: TGCGCCAGCAGGGGCGAGGGCTGGAATGGGGAGCAGTACTTC.

CDR3 in amino acids: CASSQGREVRGGYTF. In DNA, the CDR3 is TGCGCCAGCAGCCAAGGCAGGGAGGTTAGGGGTGGCTACACCTTC. This chain joins TRBV4-1 and TRBJ1-2; D might be TRBD1 (5 bases). CDR3 length: 15 amino acids. The V end was cut by 1 base, the J end by 7 bases, with 16 bases between. Germline-derived CDR1 and CDR2 are MGHRA and YSYEKL.

J is TRBJ2-7 and V is TRBV6-5; 8 bases match TRBD1. The V segment lost 4 bases and the J segment 4 bases; nucleotides outside the gene matches: 6. The V gene's germline CDR1 is MNHEY and CDR2 SVGAGI. This CDR3 is built from 14 residues. The CDR3 nucleotides are TGTGCCAGCAGTTTGACAGGGGAGATGTACGAGCAGTACTTC. It specifies CASSLTGEMYEQYF.

The sample holds a few counts of this clone. V is TRBV6-1 and J is TRBJ1-6; TRBD1 matches 9 bases. Trimming removed 7 bases from V and 9 bases from J; junction bases left unmatched: 4. CDR3 length: 13 residues. Germline-derived CDR1 and CDR2 are MNHNS and SASEGT. The CDR3 reads CASIGTGSSPLHF. In nucleotides, the CDR3 is TGTGCCAGCATTGGGACAGGGTCTTCACCCCTCCACTTT.

In this sample, this clone turned up once. The V gene is TRBV30, the J gene TRBJ2-3; TRBD2 matches at 7 bases. The CDR3 contains 18 residues. Germline CDR1 GTSNPN, CDR2 SVGIG (reference sequence). Losses at the gene ends were 2 bases for V and 2 bases for J; bases not matched to a gene: 16. CDR3 DNA sequence: TGTGCCTGGAGTACCCCGGGGACTAAGGTTTGGCACACAGATACGCAGTATTTT. This translates into CAWSTPGTKVWHTDTQYF.

This sequence joins TRBV7-8 and TRBJ1-1, with no clear D. The CDR3 runs to 12 residues. Germline CDR1 is SGHVS and CDR2 is FQNEAQ. The V and J ends lost 5 bases and 3 bases respectively, with 7 bases between them. CDR3 residues: CASSPSYTEAFF. CDR3 sequence (DNA): TGTGCCAGCAGCCCGAGTTACACTGAAGCTTTCTTT.

The chain carries TRBV6-1 and TRBJ2-2, with TRBD1 matching over 11 bases. Germline-derived CDR1 and CDR2 are MNHNS and SASEGT. V lost 8 bases to trimming and J lost 6 bases; unmatched junction nucleotides: 5. The CDR3 has 14 amino acids. CDR3 sequence: CASGQGAKAGELFF. The CDR3 DNA sequence: TGTGCCAGCGGACAGGGGGCGAAAGCCGGGGAGCTGTTTTTT.

The gene calls are TRBV27 and TRBJ2-2; 8 bases fit TRBD1. V dropped 5 bases and J dropped 5; count of bases not matched to a gene: 19. The CDR3 runs 19 residues. The germline V gene has CDR1 MNHEY and CDR2 SMNVEV (reference sequence). CDR3 sequence (DNA): TGTGCCAGCAGTCTACAACAGGGGGAAAGTACTATAGGGACCGGGGAGCTGTTTTTT. Its translation: CASSLQQGESTIGTGELFF.

This sequence joins TRBV9 and TRBJ1-6, with D unresolved. Between the trimmed V and J ends, which lost 2 bases and 3 bases, there was a span of 6 bases. This CDR3 comprises 14 residues. Per the germline V gene, CDR1 is SGDLS and CDR2 is YYNGEE. CDR3 nucleotides: TGTGCCAGCAGCGTCGGACTCTATAATTCACCCCTCCACTTT. It translates to CASSVGLYNSPLHF.

The chain recombines TRBV4-3 with TRBJ1-3, with D possibly TRBD1 on 5 matching bases. Per the germline V gene, CDR1 is LGHNA and CDR2 is YSLEER. The CDR3 is 15 residues long. With 4 bases removed from V and 4 bases from J, the gap between germline ends came to 14 bases. The CDR3 DNA reads as TGCGCCAGCAGCCCCAGGGACCTTCAGGGAAACACCATATATTTT. Translation gives CASSPRDLQGNTIYF.

The V gene is TRBV5-8, the J gene TRBJ2-7; D is perhaps TRBD2 (5 bases). Germline CDR1 is SGHTS and CDR2 is YDEGEE. With 3 bases removed from V and 2 bases from J, the gap between germline ends came to 6 bases. There are 12 residues in the CDR3. The chain's CDR3 is CASSSGTYEQYF. Written as DNA, the CDR3 is TGTGCCAGCAGCTCGGGGACCTACGAGCAGTACTTC.

The chain joins TRBV4-1 to TRBJ2-3, with 9 positions matching TRBD1. V lost 0 bases and J lost 3; bases outside the gene matches: 4. The germline gives CDR1 MGHRA, CDR2 YSYEKL. The CDR3 is 16 residues long. The CDR3 DNA is TGCGCCAGCAGCCAAGATGGGACAGGGACGACAGATACGCAGTATTTT. Translating it yields CASSQDGTGTTDTQYF.

V and J are TRBV18 and TRBJ1-1; TRBD1 matches at 9 bases. After removal of 3 bases from V and 5 bases from J, the junction contained 4 bases not matched to a gene. CDR3 length: 14 residues. In germline, CDR1 is KGHSH, CDR2 LQKENI. As DNA, the CDR3 is TGTGCCAGCTCACCGACAGGGGGTGGAACTGAAGCTTTCTTT. It is translated as CASSPTGGGTEAFF.

This sequence joins TRBV7-5 and TRBJ1-1; the table's TRBD1 call for D was not verified on the DNA. TRBV7-5 is a documented pseudogene. CDR3 length: 17 residues. The CDR3 DNA sequence: TGTGTCAGAAGCACGTCCGGGACAGGGATAGGCGACACTGAAGCTTTCTTT. As protein: CVRSTSGTGIGDTEAFF.

The genes are TRBV6-6 and TRBJ2-5; D remains unclear. With 4 bases removed from V and 5 bases from J, the gap between germline ends came to 5 bases. Germline assignment: CDR1 MNHNY and CDR2 SVGAGI (reference sequence). CDR3 size: 11 residues. In DNA form, the CDR3 reads TGTGCCAGCAGTTTGGGCGAGACCCAGTACTTC. Translation gives CASSLGETQYF.

The J gene is TRBJ2-3, the V gene TRBV5-1; 11 positions match TRBD2. The V gene end was trimmed by 0 bases and the J gene end by 6 bases; junction bases not matched to a gene: 9. This CDR3 region has 17 residues. In germline, CDR1 is SGHRS, CDR2 YFSETQ. CDR3 DNA sequence: TGCGCCAGCAGCTTGGGGCAGACGGCTAGCGGGGGGGATACGCAGTATTTT. Its protein product is CASSLGQTASGGDTQYF.

V is TRBV18 and J is TRBJ2-5; unclear D gene. V lost 3 bases to trimming and J lost 1 base, with 9 bases between them. CDR1 KGHSH and CDR2 LQKENI come from the germline V gene. This CDR3 contains 14 residues. CDR3 protein: CASSPRQAQETQYF. In DNA form, the CDR3 reads TGTGCCAGCTCACCGAGACAAGCCCAAGAGACCCAGTACTTC.

The chain is built from TRBV27 and TRBJ1-6, with D possibly TRBD1 on 6 matching bases. CDR3 length: 14 amino acids. CDR1 is MNHEY, CDR2 SMNVEV, per germline (reference sequence). V was cut by 8 bases and J by 5 bases, with 13 bases left in between. CDR3 sequence: CASRFRTDNSPLHF. CDR3 nucleotides: TGTGCCAGCCGGTTTAGGACAGATAATTCACCCCTCCACTTT.

V is TRBV2 and J is TRBJ1-5; no firm D call. V gave up 4 bases and J gave up 8 bases, with 15 bases separating them. The CDR3 extends over 14 amino acids. Germline CDR1 is SNHLY and CDR2 is FYNNEI. CDR3 sequence: CASSGTGDLKPQHF. DNA of the CDR3: TGTGCCAGCAGTGGGACCGGGGATTTAAAGCCCCAGCATTTT.

The sample holds a few counts of this clone. This sequence joins TRBV30 and TRBJ1-1; tentatively, D is TRBD1 (5 bases). V gave up 4 bases and J gave up 10 bases, with 13 bases separating them. CDR3 length: 11 amino acids. Germline CDR1 reads GTSNPN; CDR2 reads SVGIG (reference sequence). This CDR3 reads CAWTYSQGAFF. The CDR3 DNA reads TGTGCCTGGACTTACTCGCAGGGAGCTTTCTTT.